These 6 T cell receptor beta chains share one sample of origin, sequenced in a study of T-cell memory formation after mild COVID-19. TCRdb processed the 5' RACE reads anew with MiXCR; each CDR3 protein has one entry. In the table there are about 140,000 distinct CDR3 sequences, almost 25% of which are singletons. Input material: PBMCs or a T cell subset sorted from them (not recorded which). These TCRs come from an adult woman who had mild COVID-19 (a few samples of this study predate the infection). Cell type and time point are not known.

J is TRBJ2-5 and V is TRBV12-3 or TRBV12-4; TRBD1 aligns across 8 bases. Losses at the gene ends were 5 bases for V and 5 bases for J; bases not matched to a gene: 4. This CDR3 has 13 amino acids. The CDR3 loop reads CASSPGGSETQYF. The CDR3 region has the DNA TGTGCCAGCAGTCCAGGGGGCAGTGAGACCCAGTACTTC.

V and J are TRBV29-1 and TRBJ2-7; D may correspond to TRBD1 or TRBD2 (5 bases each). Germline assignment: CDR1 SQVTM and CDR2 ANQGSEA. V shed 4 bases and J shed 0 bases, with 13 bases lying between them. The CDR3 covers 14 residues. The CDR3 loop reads CSVVPGTLSYEQYF. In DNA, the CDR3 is TGCAGCGTTGTTCCAGGGACCCTCTCCTACGAGCAGTACTTC.

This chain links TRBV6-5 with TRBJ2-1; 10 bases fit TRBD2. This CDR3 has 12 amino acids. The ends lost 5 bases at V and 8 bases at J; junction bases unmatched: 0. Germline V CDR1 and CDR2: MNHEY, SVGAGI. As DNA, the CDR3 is TGTGCCAGCAGTAGCGGGGGGGATGAGCAGTTCTTC. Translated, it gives CASSSGGDEQFF.

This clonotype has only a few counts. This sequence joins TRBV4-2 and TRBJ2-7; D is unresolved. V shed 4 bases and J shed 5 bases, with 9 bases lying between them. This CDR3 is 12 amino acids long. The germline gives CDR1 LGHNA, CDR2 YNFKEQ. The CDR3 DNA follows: TGTGCCAGCAGCCGTGGGGTTCACGAGCAGTACTTC. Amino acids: CASSRGVHEQYF.

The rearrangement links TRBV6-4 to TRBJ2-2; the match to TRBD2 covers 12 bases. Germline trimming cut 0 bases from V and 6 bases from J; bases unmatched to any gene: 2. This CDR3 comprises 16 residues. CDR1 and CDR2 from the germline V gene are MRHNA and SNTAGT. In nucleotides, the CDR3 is TGTGCCAGCAGTGACTCGACTAGCGGGAGAGCCGGGGAGCTGTTTTTT. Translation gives CASSDSTSGRAGELFF.

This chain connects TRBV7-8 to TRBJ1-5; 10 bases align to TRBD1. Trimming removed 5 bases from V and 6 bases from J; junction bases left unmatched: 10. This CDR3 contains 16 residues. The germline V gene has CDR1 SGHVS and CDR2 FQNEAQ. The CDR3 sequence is CASSLRDRGAAQPQHF. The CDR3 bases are TGTGCCAGCAGCCTCCGGGACAGGGGAGCGGCTCAGCCCCAGCATTTT. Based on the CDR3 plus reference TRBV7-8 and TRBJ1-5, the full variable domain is GAGVSQSPRYKVAKRGQDVALRCDPISGHVSLFWYQQALGQGPEFLTYFQNEAQLDKSGLPSDRFFAERPEGSVSTLKIQRTQQEDSAVYLCASSLRDRGAAQPQHFGDGTRLSIL.